This T cell receptor beta chain was sequenced during a study of blood T cell repertoires in COVID-19. Study in general: Samples of COVID-19 (acute and convalescent) were obtained from the United States, Italy and Spain. The cDNA or gDNA used as material had been derived from T cells, B-cell-depleted T cells, or PBMCs.

Original handling: Using reference gene primer amplification, nucleated cell counts were estimated. Clones were read by immunoSEQ multiplex PCR, and TCRdb kept only the in-frame ones, dropping some. The V and J calls and clone size come from that table; D and trimming were worked out from the DNA. Among around 360,000 clones listed, about 89% were seen once. Participant-reported clinical history was the basis for cohort assignment. V was shortened by 5 bases and J by 6 bases, with 13 bases between the two germline ends. The CDR3 is made up of 13 amino acids. The V gene's germline CDR1 is SGHAT and CDR2 FQNNGV.

This clonotype was obtained from a man aged 35 to 55 in a cohort exposed to, infected with or recovered from COVID-19 (not recorded which). The rearrangement links TRBV11-2 to TRBJ1-2; possibly TRBD1 for D (5 bases). The sample taken for sequencing was PBMCs or T cells enriched from blood (not recorded which). The CDR3 spells CASSHRRVDGYTF. In nucleotides, the CDR3 is TGTGCCAGCAGCCACCGCAGGGTAGATGGCTACACCTTC.